These 14 T cell receptor beta chains came from one sample sequenced in a study of blood T cell repertoires in COVID-19. The method was immunoSEQ multiplex PCR; TCRdb's version includes in-frame clones alone and lacks a portion of them. The sample holds about 240,000 clones, 70% to 85% seen once. Input material: peripheral blood. These receptors all stem from a woman over 75 with acute or convalescent COVID-19.

The chain joins TRBV5-1 to TRBJ1-2, with D possibly being TRBD1 (5 bases). The CDR3 sequence is 13 residues long. Trimming pared 4 bases from V and 4 bases from J, leaving 11 bases between. Germline V CDR1 and CDR2: SGHRS, YFSETQ. In DNA, the CDR3 is TGCGCCAGCAGCCCCGACAGTACCTATGGCTACACCTTC. It encodes CASSPDSTYGYTF.

In its sample, this clone was seen once. V gene TRBV2 combines with J gene TRBJ1-1; TRBD1 matches 8 bases. The length of the CDR3 is 13 residues. Looked up from germline, CDR1 is SNHLY and CDR2 is FYNNEI. With 7 bases clipped from V and 6 bases from J, the junction kept 7 bases outside the gene matches. CDR3 protein: CASIPDRVSEAFF. The CDR3 coding sequence is TGTGCCAGCATTCCGGACAGGGTATCTGAAGCTTTCTTT.

The chain employs TRBV4-2 and TRBJ2-7; TRBD2 matches 12 bases. Germline values: CDR1 LGHNA, CDR2 YNFKEQ. This CDR3 is built from 20 residues. The V gene end was trimmed by 1 base and the J gene end by 1 base; junction bases not matched to a gene: 14. The CDR3 here is CASSQVAGLAGGKLSYEQYF. CDR3 DNA sequence: TGTGCCAGCAGCCAAGTGGCCGGGCTAGCGGGGGGGAAGCTATCCTACGAGCAGTACTTC.

With respect to this clone: Additional DNA sequences in this sample encode the identical CDR3. This chain connects TRBV18 to TRBJ2-2, with D possibly matching TRBD1 (6 bases). Germline CDR1 is KGHSH and CDR2 is LQKENI. V lost 0 bases and J lost 1, with 6 bases in between. The CDR3 length is 15 residues. In nucleotides, the CDR3 is TGTGCCAGCTCACCACCCAGGGGGAACACCGGGGAGCTGTTTTTT. Translation: CASSPPRGNTGELFF.

This clone has just one count. This rearrangement joins TRBV5-1 to TRBJ1-2, with 7 nucleotides matching TRBD1. The CDR3 length is 14 residues. J lost 6 bases, V lost 0 bases, and 5 bases had no gene match. The germline V gene has CDR1 SGHRS and CDR2 YFSETQ. The CDR3 DNA sequence: TGCGCCAGCAGCTTGGAGGTAGGGGGCGATGGCTACACCTTC. It encodes CASSLEVGGDGYTF.

This sequence joins TRBV7-2 and TRBJ2-1; the match to TRBD2 covers 9 bases. The germline gives CDR1 SGHTA, CDR2 FQGNSA. This CDR3 has 16 residues. Trimming took 1 base from V and 7 from J; bases not matched to a gene: 8. The CDR3 DNA is TGTGCCAGCAGCTTAGGCCCCGCGGGGGGGCGTAATGAGCAGTTCTTC. Translation: CASSLGPAGGRNEQFF. The variable domain in full, completed from reference TRBV7-2 and TRBJ2-1, reads GAGVSQSPSNKVTEKGKDVELRCDPISGHTALYWYRQSLGQGLEFLIYFQGNSAPDKSGLPSDRFSAERTGGSVSTLTIQRTQQEDSAVYLCASSLGPAGGRNEQFFGPGTRLTVL.

This clone was detected a few times. This chain joins TRBV12-3 or TRBV12-4 and TRBJ1-1, with D maybe TRBD1 (5 bases). V was trimmed by 3 bases and J by 6 bases, leaving 8 bases between them. This CDR3 spans 12 amino acids. CDR3 DNA: TGTGCCAGCAGTTTCAGGGTCCCTGAAGCTTTCTTT. Its protein is CASSFRVPEAFF.

V usage is TRBV19 and J usage is TRBJ2-5; TRBD1 might be the D (6 bases). The germline V gene has CDR1 LNHDA and CDR2 SQIVND (reference sequence). V lost 3 bases, J lost 0 bases, and 8 bases lay in between. CDR3 length equals 14 residues. The CDR3 reads CASSIGTYQETQYF. The CDR3 region has the DNA TGTGCCAGTAGTATCGGGACATACCAAGAGACCCAGTACTTC.

CDR3 DNA sequence: TGTGCCACCAAAGATGGCAGGGTTCCCTACGAGCAGTACTTC. This gives the protein CATKDGRVPYEQYF. The chain carries TRBV24-1 and TRBJ2-7; a weak D match, TRBD1 (5 bases). Germline V gives CDR1 KGHDR, CDR2 SFDVKD. The CDR3 extends over 14 amino acids. V lost 8 bases and J lost 2, with 15 bases in between.

The chain recombines TRBV28 with TRBJ1-1; unclear D gene. Between the trimmed V and J ends, which lost 5 bases and 0 bases, there was a span of 4 bases. CDR3 length: 12 residues. Germline V lookup: CDR1 MDHEN, CDR2 SYDVKM. The CDR3 is CASSLVNTEAFF. CDR3 sequence (DNA): TGTGCCAGCAGTCTAGTGAACACTGAAGCTTTCTTT. The full variable domain, with the rest looked up from reference TRBV28 and TRBJ1-1, is DVKVTQSSRYLVKRTGEKVFLECVQDMDHENMFWYRQDPGLGLRLIYFSYDVKMKEKGDIPEGYSVSREKKERFSLILESASTNQTSMYLCASSLVNTEAFFGQGTRLTVV.

The CDR3, as DNA: TGTGCCAGCAGCCAAGCTCCAGGGGTCCAGCCCCAGCATTTT. Protein product: CASSQAPGVQPQHF. J is TRBJ1-5 and V is TRBV3-1 (or the pseudogene TRBV3-2); TRBD1 might be the D (6 bases). Germline V gene lookup returns CDR1 LGHDT and CDR2 YNNKEL (reference sequence). This CDR3 region has 14 residues. With 1 base removed from V and 7 bases from J, the gap between germline ends came to 11 bases.

The chain is built from TRBV14 and TRBJ2-2; TRBD1 matches at 9 bases. The CDR3 loop spans 16 amino acids. With V trimmed by 6 bases and J by 6 bases, 11 bases remained unmatched. Per the germline V gene, CDR1 is SGHDN and CDR2 is FVKESK. The CDR3 here is CASRQQGAGGAGELFF. The CDR3 DNA is TGTGCCAGCAGGCAACAGGGGGCTGGCGGCGCCGGGGAGCTGTTTTTT.

This chain connects TRBV7-6 to TRBJ2-1; 12 nucleotides match TRBD2. The CDR3 has 18 residues. Per the germline V gene, CDR1 is SGHVS and CDR2 is FNYEAQ. V trimming: 5 bases; J trimming: 7 bases; junction bases outside the gene matches: 15. The CDR3 sequence: CASSPPVVLAGGRNEQFF. DNA of the CDR3: TGTGCCAGCAGCCCGCCTGTGGTTCTAGCGGGGGGGCGGAATGAGCAGTTCTTC.

The rearrangement links TRBV27 to TRBJ2-7; 8 positions agree with TRBD2. J lost 6 bases, V lost 2 bases, and 9 bases had no gene match. The CDR3 totals 15 residues. The germline CDR1 and CDR2 sequences are MNHEY and SMNVEV (reference sequence). Here the CDR3 DNA reads TGTGCCAGCAGTTTAATTTTAGCGGGGCAATCCGAGCAGTACTTC. Protein sequence: CASSLILAGQSEQYF.